The next 6 T cell receptor beta chains were all read from a single sample in a study of T cells in Graves' hyperthyroidism and ophthalmopathy. Authors of the study amplified TCR beta CDR3 regions from RNA transcripts. The TCR CDR3 was amplified in a first-round RT-PCR using the HTBI primer set. TCRdb itself ran the multiplex PCR reads through MiXCR, one entry per CDR3 protein. This sample has tens of thousands of distinct CDR3 sequences, with roughly half found just once. The sequenced sample was peripheral blood or thyroid tissue (not recorded which). The receptors stem from a man younger than 35 with Graves' hyperthyroidism.

The V gene is TRBV29-1, the J gene TRBJ2-7, with 15 bases matching TRBD2. The CDR3 totals 16 residues. Germline V CDR1 and CDR2: SQVTM, ANQGSEA. V was clipped by 6 bases and J by 5 bases; unmatched bases: 11. Here the CDR3 reads CSVRTSGRGYFHEQYF. CDR3 sequence (DNA): TGCAGCGTCCGGACTAGCGGGAGGGGCTATTTCCACGAGCAGTACTTC.

In this sample, this clonotype turned up many times. The genes are TRBV4-3 and TRBJ1-6; TRBD1 agrees at 7 bases. Germline V gives CDR1 LGHNA, CDR2 YSLEER. The CDR3 has 15 residues. V was pared by 1 base and J by 4 bases, with 1 base of the junction left unmatched. In nucleotides, the CDR3 is TGCGCCAGCAGCCAAGGGACAGGATATAATTCACCCCTCCACTTT. Protein product: CASSQGTGYNSPLHF.

This clonotype was recorded at least ten times. The V call is TRBV6-6, the J call TRBJ1-5; D is undetermined. CDR3 length: 13 residues. CDR1 is MNHNY and CDR2 is SVGAGI in the germline V gene (reference sequence). Trimming pared 10 bases from V and 5 bases from J, leaving 15 bases between. Here the CDR3 reads CATVPGPHQPQHF. The CDR3 DNA reads as TGTGCCACAGTCCCGGGCCCCCATCAGCCCCAGCATTTT.

By sample share, this clonotype is medium-sized. The rearrangement joins TRBV29-1 to TRBJ2-5; 8 bases are shared with TRBD1. Trimming removed 4 bases from V and 5 bases from J; junction bases left unmatched: 9. Germline V lookup: CDR1 SQVTM, CDR2 ANQGSEA. The CDR3 covers 14 residues. The CDR3 DNA reads as TGCAGCGTTGTCGGGGCAGGGGGCGGGGAGACCCAGTACTTC. Protein sequence: CSVVGAGGGETQYF.

Comments on this clonotype: Its ends do not fully match the called genes, so a read error is possible. The chain joins TRBV6-5 to TRBJ1-6; D gene unclear. Germline V gene lookup returns CDR1 MNHEY and CDR2 SVGAGI. The CDR3 loop spans 15 amino acids. CDR3 region: CASSFMGRTKSPLHF. CDR3 coding DNA: TGTGCCAGCAGTTTCATGGGCAGGACGAAGTCACCCCTTCACTTT.

V and J are TRBV10-2 and TRBJ1-2; TRBD1 agrees at 7 bases. Losses at the gene ends were 4 bases for V and 5 bases for J; bases not matched to a gene: 4. The CDR3 length is 13 residues. CDR1 is WSHSY, CDR2 SAAADI, per germline. The CDR3 nucleotides are TGCGCCAGCAGTGCTGGGACAGCTTATGGCTACACCTTC. Protein product: CASSAGTAYGYTF.